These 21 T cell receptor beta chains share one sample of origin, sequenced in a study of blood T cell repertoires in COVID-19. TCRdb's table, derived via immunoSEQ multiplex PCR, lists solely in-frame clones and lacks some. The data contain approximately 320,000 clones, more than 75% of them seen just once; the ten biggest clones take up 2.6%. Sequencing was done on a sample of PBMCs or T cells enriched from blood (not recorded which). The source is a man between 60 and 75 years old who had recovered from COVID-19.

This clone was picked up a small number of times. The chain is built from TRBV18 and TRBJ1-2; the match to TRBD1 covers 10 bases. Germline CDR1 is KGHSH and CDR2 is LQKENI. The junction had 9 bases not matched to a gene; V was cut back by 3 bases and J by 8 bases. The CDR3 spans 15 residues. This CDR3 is CASSPTTGGAGGYTF. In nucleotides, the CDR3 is TGTGCCAGCTCACCCACGACAGGGGGCGCGGGAGGCTACACCTTC. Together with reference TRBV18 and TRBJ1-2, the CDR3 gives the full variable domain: NAGVMQNPRHLVRRRGQEARLRCSPMKGHSHVYWYRQLPEEGLKFMVYLQKENIIDESGMPKERFSAEFPKEGPSILRIQQVVRGDSAAYFCASSPTTGGAGGYTFGSGTRLTVV.

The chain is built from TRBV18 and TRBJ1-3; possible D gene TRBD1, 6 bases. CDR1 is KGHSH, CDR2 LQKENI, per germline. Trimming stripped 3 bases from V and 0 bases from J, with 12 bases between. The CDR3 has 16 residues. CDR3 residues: CASSPDSLSSGNTIYF. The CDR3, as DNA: TGTGCCAGCTCACCGGACAGCCTCTCCTCTGGAAACACCATATATTTT.

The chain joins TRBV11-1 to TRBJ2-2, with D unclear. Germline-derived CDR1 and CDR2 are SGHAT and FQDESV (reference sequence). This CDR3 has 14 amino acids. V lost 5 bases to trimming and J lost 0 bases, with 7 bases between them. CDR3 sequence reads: CASSIHPNTGELFF. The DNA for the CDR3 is TGTGCCAGCAGCATTCATCCGAACACCGGGGAGCTGTTTTTT.

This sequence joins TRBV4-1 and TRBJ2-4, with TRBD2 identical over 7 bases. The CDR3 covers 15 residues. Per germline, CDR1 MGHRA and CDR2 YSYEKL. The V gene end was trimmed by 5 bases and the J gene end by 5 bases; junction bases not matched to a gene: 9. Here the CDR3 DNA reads TGCGCCAGCAGCTTCAGGGAGGGTCCCGAAAACATTCAGTACTTC. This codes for CASSFREGPENIQYF.

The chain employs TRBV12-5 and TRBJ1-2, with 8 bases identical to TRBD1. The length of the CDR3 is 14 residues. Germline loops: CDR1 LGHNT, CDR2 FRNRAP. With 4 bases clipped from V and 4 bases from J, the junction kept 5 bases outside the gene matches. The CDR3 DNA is TGTGCTAGTGGTTGGTCAGGGGGCAGCTATGGCTACACCTTC. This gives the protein CASGWSGGSYGYTF.

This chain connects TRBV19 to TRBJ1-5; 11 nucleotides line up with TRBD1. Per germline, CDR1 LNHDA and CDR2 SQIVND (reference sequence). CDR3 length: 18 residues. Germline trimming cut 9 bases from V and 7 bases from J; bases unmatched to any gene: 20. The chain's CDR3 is CASSTGGQTGTGGQPQHF. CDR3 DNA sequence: TGTGCCAGCTCCACAGGGGGGCAAACGGGGACAGGGGGACAGCCCCAGCATTTT. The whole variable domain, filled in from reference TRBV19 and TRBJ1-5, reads DGGITQSPKYLFRKEGQNVTLSCEQNLNHDAMYWYRQDPGQGLRLIYYSQIVNDFQKGDIAEGYSVSREKKESFPLTVTSAQKNPTAFYLCASSTGGQTGTGGQPQHFGDGTRLSIL.

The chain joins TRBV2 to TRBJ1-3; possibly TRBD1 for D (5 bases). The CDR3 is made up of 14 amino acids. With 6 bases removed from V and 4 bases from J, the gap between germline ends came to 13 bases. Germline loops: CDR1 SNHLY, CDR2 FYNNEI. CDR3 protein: CASSDRLAGNTIYF. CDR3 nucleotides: TGTGCCAGCAGCGACAGACTGGCAGGAAACACCATATATTTT.

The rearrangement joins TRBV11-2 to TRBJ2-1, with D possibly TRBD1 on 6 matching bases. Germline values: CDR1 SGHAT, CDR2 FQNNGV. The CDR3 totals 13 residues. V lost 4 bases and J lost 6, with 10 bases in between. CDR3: CASSSGVGNEQFF. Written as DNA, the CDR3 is TGTGCCAGCAGCTCAGGGGTAGGCAATGAGCAGTTCTTC.

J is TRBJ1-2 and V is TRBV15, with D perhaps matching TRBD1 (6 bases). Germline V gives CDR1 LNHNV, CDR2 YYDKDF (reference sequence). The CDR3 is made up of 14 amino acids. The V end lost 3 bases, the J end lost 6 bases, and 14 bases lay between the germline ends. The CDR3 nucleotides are TGTGCCACCAGCAGGGATCACCGACAGGATGGCTACACCTTC. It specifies CATSRDHRQDGYTF.

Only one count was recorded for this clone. This CDR3 is CASSTGVSGSTDTQYF. DNA of the CDR3: TGTGCCAGCAGCACAGGGGTTAGCGGCAGCACAGATACGCAGTATTTT. V usage is TRBV7-3 and J usage is TRBJ2-3; tentatively, D is TRBD1 (7 bases). The CDR3 loop spans 16 amino acids. The ends were cut back, 5 bases at V and 0 bases at J, with 15 bases in the middle. In germline, CDR1 is SGHTA, CDR2 FQGTGA.

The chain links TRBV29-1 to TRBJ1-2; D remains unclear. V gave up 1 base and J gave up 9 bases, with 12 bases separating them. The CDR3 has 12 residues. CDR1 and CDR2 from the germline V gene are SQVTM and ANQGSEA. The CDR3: CSVEVVTLSYTF. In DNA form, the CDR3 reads TGCAGCGTTGAAGTGGTCACTCTGAGCTACACCTTC. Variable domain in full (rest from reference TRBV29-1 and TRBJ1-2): SAVISQKPSRDICQRGTSLTIQCQVDSQVTMMFWYRQQPGQSLTLIATANQGSEATYESGFVIDKFPISRPNLTFSTLTVSNMSPEDSSIYLCSVEVVTLSYTFGSGTRLTVV.

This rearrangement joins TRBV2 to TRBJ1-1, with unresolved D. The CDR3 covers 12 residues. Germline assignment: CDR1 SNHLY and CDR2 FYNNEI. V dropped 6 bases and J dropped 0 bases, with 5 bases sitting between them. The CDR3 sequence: CASSRLNTEAFF. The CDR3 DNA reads TGTGCCAGCAGCAGGTTGAACACTGAAGCTTTCTTT. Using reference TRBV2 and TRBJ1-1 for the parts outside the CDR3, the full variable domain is EPEVTQTPSHQVTQMGQEVILRCVPISNHLYFYWYRQILGQKVEFLVSFYNNEISEKSEIFDDQFSVERPDGSNFTLKIRSTKLEDSAMYFCASSRLNTEAFFGQGTRLTVV.

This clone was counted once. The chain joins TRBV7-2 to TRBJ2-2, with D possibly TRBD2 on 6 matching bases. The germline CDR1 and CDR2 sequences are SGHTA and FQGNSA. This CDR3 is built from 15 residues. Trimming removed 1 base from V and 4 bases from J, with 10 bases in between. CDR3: CASSLGDSSTGELFF. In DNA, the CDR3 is TGTGCCAGCAGCTTAGGGGACTCAAGCACCGGGGAGCTGTTTTTT. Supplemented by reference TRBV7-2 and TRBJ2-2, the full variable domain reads GAGVSQSPSNKVTEKGKDVELRCDPISGHTALYWYRQSLGQGLEFLIYFQGNSAPDKSGLPSDRFSAERTGGSVSTLTIQRTQQEDSAVYLCASSLGDSSTGELFFGEGSRLTVL.

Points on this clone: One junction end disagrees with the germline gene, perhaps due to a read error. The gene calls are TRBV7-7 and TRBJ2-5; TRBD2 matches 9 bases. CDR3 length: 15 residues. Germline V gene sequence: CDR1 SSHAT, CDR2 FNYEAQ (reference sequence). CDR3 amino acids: CASSPTGTSRETQYF. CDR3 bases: TGTGCTAGCAGCCCGACCGGGACTAGCCGGGAGACCCAGTACTTC.

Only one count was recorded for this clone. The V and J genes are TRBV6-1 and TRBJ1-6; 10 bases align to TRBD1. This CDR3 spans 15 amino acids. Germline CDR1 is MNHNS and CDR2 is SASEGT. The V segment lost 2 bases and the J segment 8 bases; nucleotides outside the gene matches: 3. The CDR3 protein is CASSEWGQGHSPLHF. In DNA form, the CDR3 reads TGTGCCAGCAGTGAATGGGGACAGGGGCATTCACCCCTCCACTTT.

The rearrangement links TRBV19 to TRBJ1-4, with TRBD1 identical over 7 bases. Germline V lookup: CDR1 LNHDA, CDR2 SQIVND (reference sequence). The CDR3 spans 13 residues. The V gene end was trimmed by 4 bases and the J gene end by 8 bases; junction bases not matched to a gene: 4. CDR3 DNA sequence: TGTGCCAGTAGTAGAGGGACAGTCGAAAAACTGTTTTTT. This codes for CASSRGTVEKLFF.

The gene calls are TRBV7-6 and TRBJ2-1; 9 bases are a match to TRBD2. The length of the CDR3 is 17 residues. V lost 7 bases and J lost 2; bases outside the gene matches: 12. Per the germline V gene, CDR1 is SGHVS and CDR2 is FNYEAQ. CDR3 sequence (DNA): TGTGCCAGCACGCAAATGAGCGGGGGGCTTACCTACAATGAGCAGTTCTTC. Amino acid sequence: CASTQMSGGLTYNEQFF.

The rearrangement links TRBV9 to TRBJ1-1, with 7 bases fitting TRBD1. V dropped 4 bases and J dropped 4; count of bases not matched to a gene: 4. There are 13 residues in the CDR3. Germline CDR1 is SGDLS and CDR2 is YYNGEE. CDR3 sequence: CASSTRGPTEAFF. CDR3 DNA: TGTGCCAGCAGCACAAGGGGGCCCACTGAAGCTTTCTTT.

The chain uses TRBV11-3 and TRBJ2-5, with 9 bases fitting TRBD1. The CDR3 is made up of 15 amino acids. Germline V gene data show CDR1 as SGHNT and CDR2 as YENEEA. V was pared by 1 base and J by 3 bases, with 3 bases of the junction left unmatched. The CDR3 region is CASSLGQGEKETQYF. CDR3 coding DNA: TGTGCCAGCAGCTTAGGACAGGGGGAAAAAGAGACCCAGTACTTC.

CDR3 sequence reads: CSAKNEKLFF. The CDR3 bases are TGCAGTGCCAAAAATGAAAAACTGTTTTTT. The chain carries TRBV20-1 and TRBJ1-4, with unresolved D. The V gene lost 6 bases and the J gene lost 5 bases, with 4 bases spanning the gap. The CDR3 loop spans 10 amino acids. CDR1 and CDR2 from the germline V gene are DFQATT and SNEGSKA (reference sequence).

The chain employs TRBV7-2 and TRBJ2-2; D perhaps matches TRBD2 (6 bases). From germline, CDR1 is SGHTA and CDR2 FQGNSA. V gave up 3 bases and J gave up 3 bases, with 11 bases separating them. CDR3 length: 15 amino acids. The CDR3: CASSFGGGHTGELFF. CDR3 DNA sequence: TGTGCCAGCAGCTTTGGGGGAGGTCACACCGGGGAGCTGTTTTTT.